Below are 3 T cell receptor beta chains sequenced from a single sample in a study of blood T cell repertoires in COVID-19. TCRdb's table, derived via immunoSEQ multiplex PCR, lists solely in-frame clones and lacks some. This repertoire shows some 110,000 clones, about 90% found once; its top ten account for about 1.9%. Source material: peripheral blood. These receptors all come from a man aged 50-60 years with COVID-19, enrolled during active disease.

The chain couples TRBV5-1 to TRBJ1-5; TRBD1 agrees at 8 bases. Germline CDR1 and CDR2: SGHRS and YFSETQ. The CDR3 covers 14 residues. V trimming: 2 bases; J trimming: 7 bases; junction bases outside the gene matches: 5. CDR3 in amino acids: CASSLAGGGQPQHF. CDR3 DNA: TGCGCCAGCAGCTTAGCAGGGGGCGGGCAGCCCCAGCATTTT.

This chain connects TRBV19 to TRBJ2-6, with no clear D. V was shortened by 3 bases and J by 0 bases, with 9 bases between the two germline ends. This CDR3 spans 16 amino acids. Looked up from germline, CDR1 is LNHDA and CDR2 is SQIVND (reference sequence). The CDR3 loop reads CASSMATFSGANVLTF. DNA for the CDR3: TGTGCCAGTAGTATGGCAACCTTCTCTGGGGCCAACGTCCTGACTTTC.

This chain links TRBV7-9 with TRBJ1-3; TRBD1 is a possible D gene (5 bases). This CDR3 region has 13 residues. Trimming stripped 8 bases from V and 4 bases from J, with 12 bases between. From germline, CDR1 is SEHNR and CDR2 FQNEAQ (reference sequence). The CDR3 loop is CASADGGGNTIYF. The CDR3 DNA sequence: TGTGCCAGCGCCGACGGGGGAGGAAACACCATATATTTT.